The T cell receptor beta chain under discussion was sequenced for a study of blood T cells in healthy people across ages. With a J-beta primer mix and a sample-barcoded 5' primer, a second PCR ran 7 to 11 cycles. Each CDR3 protein is one row after TCRdb ran MiXCR on the 5' RACE reads. The sample yields roughly 2 million distinct CDR3 sequences, about 50% seen once. The source material was blood. The sequence was collected from a woman aged 40 to 50 in good health.

The CDR3 region is CASSQSRAPNQYF. The DNA of the CDR3 is TGTGCCAGCAGCCAGTCACGAGCCCCCAATCAGTACTTC. V usage is TRBV3-1 and J usage is TRBJ2-7; D is uncertain. Germline V CDR1 and CDR2: LGHDT, YNNKEL (reference sequence). V lost 3 bases and J 10 bases, leaving 16 bases between the germline ends. CDR3 length equals 13 residues.